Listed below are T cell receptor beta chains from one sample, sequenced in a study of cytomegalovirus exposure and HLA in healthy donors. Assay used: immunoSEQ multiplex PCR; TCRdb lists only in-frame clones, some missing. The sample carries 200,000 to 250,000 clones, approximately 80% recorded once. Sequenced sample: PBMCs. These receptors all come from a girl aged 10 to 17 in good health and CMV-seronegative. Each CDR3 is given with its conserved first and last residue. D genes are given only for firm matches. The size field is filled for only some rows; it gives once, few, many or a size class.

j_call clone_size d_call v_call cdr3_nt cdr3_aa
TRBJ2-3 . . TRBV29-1 TGCAGCGTTGAGCCCCCGGTATTGGATACGCAGTATTTT CSVEPPVLDTQYF
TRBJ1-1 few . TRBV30 TGTGCCTGGATTACCCGGGGCACTGAAGCTTTCTTT CAWITRGTEAFF
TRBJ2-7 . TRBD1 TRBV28 TGTGCCAGCAGCACTACAGGGGACGGTCCTTCCGCCTACGAGCAGTACTTC CASSTTGDGPSAYEQYF
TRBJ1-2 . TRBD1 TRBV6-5 TGTGCCAGCAGTTACTCGGGGACAGGGGAGGGCTACACCTTC CASSYSGTGEGYTF
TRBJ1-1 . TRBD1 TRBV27 TGTGCCAGCAGCCGGGACAGGTCACACCCGAACACTGAAGCTTTCTTT CASSRDRSHPNTEAFF
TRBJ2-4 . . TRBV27 TGTGCCAGCAGTCCGCTAAGACTTGTCGACAAAAACATTCAGTACTTC CASSPLRLVDKNIQYF
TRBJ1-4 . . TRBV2 TGTGCCAGCAGGACCGGGACAAATAATGAAAAACTGTTTTTT CASRTGTNNEKLFF
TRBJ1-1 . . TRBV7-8 TGTGCCAGCAGCGCATCCCTAGGTGAAGCTTTCTTT CASSASLGEAFF
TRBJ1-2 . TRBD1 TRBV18 TGTGCCAGCTCCAGGGGGGAGAACTATGGCTACACCTTC CASSRGENYGYTF
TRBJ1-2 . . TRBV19 TGTGCCAGTAGTATCCAGGGTTTAGCTAACTATGGCTACACCTTC CASSIQGLANYGYTF
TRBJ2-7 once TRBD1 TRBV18 TGTGCCAGCTCCTTGGGACAGGGTACGAACGAGCAGTACTTC CASSLGQGTNEQYF
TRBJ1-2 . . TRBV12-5 TGTGCTAGTGGTTTGGGCACAGGGAATGGCTACACCTTC CASGLGTGNGYTF
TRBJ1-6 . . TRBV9 TGTGCCAGCAGCGTAGGTGGAGGCACGAGTTCACCCCTCCACTTT CASSVGGGTSSPLHF
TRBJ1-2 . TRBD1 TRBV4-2 TGTGCCAGCAGCCCGGGGACAGGGACCGCCTATGGCTACACCTTC CASSPGTGTAYGYTF
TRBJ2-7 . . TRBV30 TGTGCCTGGGGCGGACTCTACGAGCAGTACTTC CAWGGLYEQYF
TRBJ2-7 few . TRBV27 TGTGCCAGCAGTTTCCGGGAAAACTACGAGCAGTACTTC CASSFRENYEQYF
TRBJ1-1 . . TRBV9 TGTGCCAGCAGCCCACACGTGGGGCGCGATCTGGCTGAAGCTTTCTTT CASSPHVGRDLAEAFF
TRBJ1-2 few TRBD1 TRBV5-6 TGTGCCAGCAGCTTGGTAAGGGGGCCCATCCCTGGCTACACCTTC CASSLVRGPIPGYTF
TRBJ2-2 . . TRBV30 TGTGCCTGGAGCGAACAGCCCGGGGAGCTGTTTTTT CAWSEQPGELFF
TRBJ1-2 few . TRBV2 TGTGCCAGCAGTGATCCAGGCTACACCTTC CASSDPGYTF
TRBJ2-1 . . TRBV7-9 TGTGCCAGCAGCCACTCCCGGTGGGGGCCTGGGTCCTACAATGAGCAGTTCTTC CASSHSRWGPGSYNEQFF
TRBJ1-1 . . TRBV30 TGTGCCTGGACCAGACAGCAAGCTTTCTTT CAWTRQQAFF
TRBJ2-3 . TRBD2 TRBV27 TGTGCCAGCAGTTTCATCGGGGTCGGGACTAGCGTGGATACGCAGTATTTT CASSFIGVGTSVDTQYF
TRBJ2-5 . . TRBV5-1 TGCGCCAGCAGCTTGGGGATTTCGGGAGAGGGGGAGACCCAGTACTTC CASSLGISGEGETQYF
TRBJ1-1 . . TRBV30 TGTGCCTGGACCCTATCCGAGGGGAACACTGAAGCTTTCTTT CAWTLSEGNTEAFF